This record concerns one T cell receptor (beta chain) sequence. The sample originates from a study of blood T cells in healthy people across ages. The CDR3 runs 15 residues. The ends were cut back, 3 bases at V and 1 base at J, with 13 bases in the middle. A second PCR of about 6 to 12 cycles used a sample-barcoded 5' primer and a J-beta primer mix. TCRdb re-analysed the 5' RACE reads in MiXCR, keeping a single row per CDR3 protein. The data contain 760,000 or so distinct CDR3 sequences, just under 25% of them singletons. This same sample was also part of a study on T cells of mothers and their children.

The sequenced material came from blood. This chain links TRBV12-3 or TRBV12-4 with TRBJ2-7; the D gene is possibly TRBD2 (6 bases). The clonotype comes from a boy between 5 and 17 years old in good health. The CDR3 DNA follows: TGTGCCAGCAGTTTTGTCGCGGGGTCATCCTACGAGCAGTACTTC. It codes for CASSFVAGSSYEQYF.